This TCR beta chain derives from a study of identical twins. This clonotype was counted between two and nine times. Its antigen is not identified. Template switching (which added a universal primer site) was used, and cDNA carried unique molecular identifiers. MiXCR, run by TCRdb on the 5' RACE reads, gives a single entry per CDR3 protein. The sample includes 400,000 or so distinct CDR3 sequences, around 9.7% of them seen just once. V lost 7 bases and J 5 bases, leaving 11 bases between the germline ends. The CDR3 spans 13 residues. CDR1 and CDR2 from the germline V gene are LNHDA and SQIVND (reference sequence). Study-level findings and limits: Without tracking the same donors, conclusions rested on cross-sectional statistical analysis.

Sequenced input: naive T cells sorted from blood. This chain uses TRBV19 with TRBJ1-4; D possibly corresponds to TRBD1 (5 bases). This clonotype was obtained from a woman between 50 and 59 years old in good health. CDR3 sequence (DNA): TGTGCCAGTACCGGGACCGGCAATGAAAAACTGTTTTTT. Its protein is CASTGTGNEKLFF.